The clone carrying this TCR beta chain was detected many times. Its antigen is unknown. This specimen comes from a study of T cells in Graves' hyperthyroidism and ophthalmopathy. The V end lost 1 base, the J end lost 5 bases, and 4 bases lay between the germline ends. The CDR3 totals 12 residues. What was amplified from RNA transcripts were TCR beta CDR3 regions. Carried out on the TCR CDR3, a first-round RT-PCR used the HTBI primer set. TCRdb re-derived calls from the multiplex PCR reads in MiXCR, one entry per CDR3 protein. This table has 250,000 to 300,000 distinct CDR3 sequences, approximately 12% appearing once. The study's findings and limits: Blood samples included most of the expanded thyroid clonotypes exceeding 0.001. In validation, the model predicted ophthalmopathy. These predictions came a median roughly seven months before onset.

Blood was sampled at initial diagnosis of hyperthyroidism, prior to onset of any ophthalmopathy symptoms. Source material for PBMCs was roughly 10 ml fresh peripheral blood. The chain is built from TRBV12-3 or TRBV12-4 and TRBJ2-3; D is unclear. This sequence originates from a woman aged 25 to 45 with Graves' hyperthyroidism that later progressed to Graves' ophthalmopathy. The sample was blood. CDR3 DNA sequence: TGTGCCAGCAGTTTAGATTTAGATACGCAGTATTTT. Its translation is CASSLDLDTQYF.